The 30 T cell receptor beta chains below were found in one sample sequenced in a study of CD4 and CD8 cells across lung adenocarcinoma regions. TCRdb reprocessed the PCR reads with MiXCR, giving one entry per CDR3 protein. The sample shows 9,500 to 11,000 distinct CDR3 sequences, around half of them seen only once. Sequencing was carried out using CD4+ T cells from the center of a lung tumor. These receptors were obtained from a male donor with lung adenocarcinoma. The CD4 and CD8 labels of this study may be unreliable.

This clonotype was seen once. V gene TRBV6-5 combines with J gene TRBJ2-3; 7 bases are a match to TRBD2. Germline V gene lookup returns CDR1 MNHEY and CDR2 SVGAGI. The V gene end was trimmed by 4 bases and the J gene end by 6 bases; junction bases not matched to a gene: 10. The CDR3 spans 15 residues. In nucleotides, the CDR3 is TGTGCCAGCAGTTCCCCACAGCGGGGTTGGGATACGCAGTATTTT. As protein: CASSSPQRGWDTQYF.

A word on this clonotype: Germline and junction disagree at one end, which may indicate a read error. The chain employs TRBV6-1 and TRBJ2-5; TRBD1 aligns across 11 bases. The CDR3 runs to 15 residues. Germline V gene data show CDR1 as MNHNS and CDR2 as SASEGT. The DNA for the CDR3 is TGTGCCGGGGGACAGGGGGGCGGGGGCCATGATACCCAGTACTTT. Amino acid sequence: CAGGQGGGGHDTQYF.

The rearrangement uses TRBV20-1 and TRBJ1-1; D perhaps matches TRBD1 (5 bases). From germline, CDR1 is DFQATT and CDR2 SNEGSKA (reference sequence). The V and J ends lost 1 base and 2 bases respectively, with 17 bases between them. The CDR3 runs 16 residues. The CDR3 coding sequence is TGCAGTGCTAGAGTCAGGAGGGGCCTTCAAAACACTGAAGCTTTCTTT. Translation gives CSARVRRGLQNTEAFF.

This clonotype was recorded a few times. V gene TRBV12-3 or TRBV12-4 combines with J gene TRBJ1-6; TRBD1 aligns across 7 bases. The V and J ends lost 5 bases and 6 bases, in that order; junction bases with no gene match: 4. This CDR3 region has 14 residues. The CDR3 sequence is CASSHRGSNSPLHF. DNA for the CDR3: TGTGCCAGCAGTCACAGGGGTAGTAATTCACCCCTCCACTTT.

This clonotype is judged medium-sized. The chain carries TRBV6-1 and TRBJ2-3; D unresolved. V lost 6 bases, J lost 0 bases, and 10 bases lay in between. Germline CDR1 MNHNS, CDR2 SASEGT. CDR3 size: 14 residues. CDR3 sequence: CASSPLVSTDTQYF. DNA of the CDR3: TGTGCCAGCAGCCCCCTAGTCAGCACAGATACGCAGTATTTT.

The J gene is TRBJ2-3, the V gene TRBV6-5; a weak D match, TRBD1 (5 bases). The DNA end lines up better with TRBJ2-5; the J call may be wrong. Germline-derived CDR1 and CDR2 are MNHEY and SVGAGI. The CDR3 loop spans 17 amino acids. The CDR3 bases are TGTGCCAGCAGTTACTCGATATTGGTATCAGGGCGCGAGACCCAGTACTTC. This codes for CASSYSILVSGRETQYF.

This clonotype was counted ten times or more. The chain joins TRBV25-1 to TRBJ2-3; the match to TRBD2 covers 7 bases. The V gene's germline CDR1 is MGHDK and CDR2 SYGVNS. The CDR3 has 17 residues. Trimming at V came to 4 bases and at J to 6 bases, leaving 16 bases not matched to a gene. The CDR3 loop is CASSASIGAGEGDTQYF. The DNA for the CDR3 is TGTGCCAGCAGTGCTTCAATAGGGGCGGGAGAGGGGGATACGCAGTATTTT.

This clonotype rates as medium-sized. V gene TRBV7-2 combines with J gene TRBJ2-1; D is possibly TRBD1 (6 bases). Trimming pared 1 base from V and 6 bases from J, leaving 13 bases between. CDR1 and CDR2 from the germline V gene are SGHTA and FQGNSA. The CDR3 runs to 15 residues. This CDR3 is CASSLDSRGPNEQFF. CDR3 nucleotide sequence: TGTGCCAGCAGCTTAGATAGCAGGGGACCCAATGAGCAGTTCTTC. The variable domain in full, with the rest retrieved from reference TRBV7-2 and TRBJ2-1, is GAGVSQSPSNKVTEKGKDVELRCDPISGHTALYWYRQSLGQGLEFLIYFQGNSAPDKSGLPSDRFSAERTGGSVSTLTIQRTQQEDSAVYLCASSLDSRGPNEQFFGPGTRLTVL.

This clonotype was found many times. This sequence joins TRBV6-1 and TRBJ1-2; 12 nucleotides align to TRBD1. The germline V gene has CDR1 MNHNS and CDR2 SASEGT. Germline trimming cut 7 bases from V and 11 bases from J; bases unmatched to any gene: 11. The CDR3 sequence is 14 residues long. The DNA for the CDR3 is TGTGCCAGCATCCTTCTAGGGGACAGGGGGCCGTACACCTTC. Amino acids: CASILLGDRGPYTF.

By sample fraction, this clonotype is medium-sized. The chain is built from TRBV6-1 and TRBJ1-2, with 10 bases matching TRBD1. With 6 bases clipped from V and 1 base from J, the junction kept 5 bases outside the gene matches. CDR1 and CDR2 (germline): MNHNS, SASEGT. The CDR3 loop spans 15 amino acids. The chain's CDR3 is CASRQGQGINYGYTF. The CDR3 DNA follows: TGTGCCAGCAGGCAGGGACAGGGGATTAACTATGGCTACACCTTC.

Notes on this clonotype: Mismatch with germline at one junction end may stem from a read error. The rearrangement uses TRBV10-1 and TRBJ2-3, with 7 bases fitting TRBD2. Germline loops: CDR1 WNHNN, CDR2 SYGVQD (reference sequence). This CDR3 spans 15 amino acids. The CDR3 spells CASGAGRLATDTQYF. CDR3 in DNA: TGCGCCAGCGGTGCGGGTCGACTAGCCACAGACACGCAGTACTTT.

This clonotype was detected only once. V is TRBV5-1 and J is TRBJ1-1; the D is unclear. The CDR3 has 14 residues. Germline values: CDR1 SGHRS, CDR2 YFSETQ. V shed 0 bases and J shed 0 bases, with 6 bases lying between them. The DNA of the CDR3 is TGCGCCAGCAGCTTGGAACCCGTGAACACTGAAGCTTTCTTT. It translates to CASSLEPVNTEAFF.

Relative to its sample, this clonotype is medium-sized. The V call is TRBV27, the J call TRBJ2-1; TRBD2 matches at 14 bases. The CDR3 has 17 residues. CDR1 and CDR2 from the germline V gene are MNHEY and SMNVEV (reference sequence). The V segment lost 3 bases and the J segment 9 bases; nucleotides outside the gene matches: 10. The CDR3 reads CASSFERGTSGRGEQFF. CDR3 nucleotides: TGTGCCAGCAGTTTCGAACGTGGGACTAGCGGGAGAGGTGAGCAGTTCTTC.

The chain is built from TRBV6-4 and TRBJ2-4; a possible D gene is TRBD1 (5 bases). Germline lookup yields CDR1 MRHNA and CDR2 SNTAGT. V dropped 0 bases and J dropped 0 bases, with 9 bases sitting between them. The CDR3 runs 16 residues. As DNA, the CDR3 is TGTGCCAGCAGTGACTCGGGTAGGGGAGCCAAAAACATTCAGTACTTC. Residues: CASSDSGRGAKNIQYF.

For this clonotype: One end of the junction does not line up with germline, which may come from a read error. The chain uses TRBV10-1 and TRBJ2-4; 10 bases line up with TRBD2. CDR3 length: 15 amino acids. Per the germline V gene, CDR1 is WNHNN and CDR2 is SYGVQD (reference sequence). CDR3 loop: CARGAGTSDQETQYF. CDR3 sequence (DNA): TGCGCCAGGGGTGCCGGGACTAGCGACCAAGAGACCCAGTATTTC.

Ten or more counts support this clonotype. Given a much more abundant clone one base away, this may be a read error. The chain uses TRBV6-5 and TRBJ2-5, with D perhaps matching TRBD1 (6 bases). The germline CDR1 and CDR2 sequences are MNHEY and SVGAGI. This CDR3 has 13 amino acids. The V and J ends lost 5 bases and 11 bases respectively, with 18 bases between them. CDR3 bases: TGTGCCAGCAGTAACGAACAGGGCGATGAGCAGTACTTC. Translated, it gives CASSNEQGDEQYF.

As for this clonotype: Relative to the germline gene, one junction end is altered; a read error may explain this. The chain combines TRBV10-1 with TRBJ2-5; the D call may be TRBD1 or TRBD2 (6 bases each). The CDR3 is made up of 14 amino acids. Germline assignment: CDR1 WNHNN and CDR2 SYGVQD (reference sequence). The CDR3 bases are TGCGCCGGGTACGGGGGCCGTGACCAAGAGACTCAGTACTTC. Translation: CAGYGGRDQETQYF.

Concerning this clonotype: Since no conserved phenylalanine or tryptophan closes the CDR3, a read error is the likely cause. This chain joins TRBV6-1 and TRBJ2-1; the match to TRBD2 covers 13 bases. The trim removed 7 bases at V and 9 bases at J, leaving 9 bases unmatched. Germline loops: CDR1 MNHNS, CDR2 SASEGT. There are 15 residues in the CDR3. As DNA, the CDR3 is TGTGCCAGCAAAAGACTAGCGGGAGGAAACGGTGAGCAGTTCTCC. It codes for CASKRLAGGNGEQFS.

Of note for this clonotype: At one end, the junction sequence differs from germline, possibly due to a read error. The chain links TRBV12-3 or TRBV12-4 to TRBJ2-3, with 9 nucleotides matching TRBD2. The CDR3 sequence is 16 residues long. CDR3 coding DNA: TGTGCCAGCAGTTTCATGGGCGGGGGGGACACAGAGACGCAGTATTTT. Its protein is CASSFMGGGDTETQYF.

This clonotype was detected many times. The chain uses TRBV6-1 and TRBJ1-2; 7 nucleotides agree with TRBD1. The CDR3 has 15 amino acids. Trimming at V came to 1 base and at J to 4 bases, leaving 6 bases not matched to a gene. From germline, CDR1 is MNHNS and CDR2 SASEGT. The CDR3 sequence is CASSEESGGGYGYTF. CDR3 bases: TGTGCCAGCAGTGAAGAGTCAGGGGGTGGCTATGGCTACACCTTC.

Within the sample, this clonotype is medium-sized. V gene TRBV6-5 combines with J gene TRBJ2-1; 10 bases align to TRBD1. Trimming cost V 5 bases and J 8 bases; bases outside gene matches: 3. The CDR3 is 13 residues long. In germline, CDR1 is MNHEY, CDR2 SVGAGI. Here the CDR3 reads CASSRDRGDEQFF. As DNA, the CDR3 is TGTGCCAGCAGTAGGGACAGGGGCGATGAGCAGTTCTTC.

The V gene is TRBV28, the J gene TRBJ2-1; TRBD1 agrees at 8 bases. After removal of 8 bases from V and 3 bases from J, the junction contained 6 bases not matched to a gene. CDR3 size: 14 residues. Germline lookup yields CDR1 MDHEN and CDR2 SYDVKM. The CDR3 sequence: CASLRDRSYNEQFF. Written as DNA, the CDR3 is TGTGCCAGCCTCAGGGACAGGAGCTACAATGAGCAGTTCTTC. Based on the CDR3 plus reference TRBV28 and TRBJ2-1, the full variable domain is DVKVTQSSRYLVKRTGEKVFLECVQDMDHENMFWYRQDPGLGLRLIYFSYDVKMKEKGDIPEGYSVSREKKERFSLILESASTNQTSMYLCASLRDRSYNEQFFGPGTRLTVL.

This clonotype is judged medium-sized (0.01 to 0.1%). V usage is TRBV6-1 and J usage is TRBJ1-4; D is unclear. The V and J ends lost 3 bases and 2 bases respectively, with 4 bases between them. Germline V gene sequence: CDR1 MNHNS, CDR2 SASEGT. The CDR3 is made up of 13 amino acids. For the CDR3, the DNA is TGTGCCAGCAGTGACAGTACTAATGAAAAACTGTTTTTT. It codes for CASSDSTNEKLFF.

The sample holds a few counts of this clonotype. The chain joins TRBV27 to TRBJ2-5, with 10 positions matching TRBD2. Germline V gene sequence: CDR1 MNHEY, CDR2 SMNVEV (reference sequence). After removal of 0 bases from V and 5 bases from J, the junction contained 6 bases not matched to a gene. There are 16 residues in the CDR3. The CDR3 nucleotides are TGTGCCAGCAGTTTATCTCTAGCGGGAGATGGCGAGACCCAGTACTTC. Translating it yields CASSLSLAGDGETQYF.

The table lists this clonotype with a few counts. V and J are TRBV6-1 and TRBJ1-4, with D unclear. This CDR3 has 13 amino acids. Per germline, CDR1 MNHNS and CDR2 SASEGT. Trimming removed 8 bases from V and 7 bases from J, with 14 bases in between. The CDR3 sequence is CASLGPPSEKLFF. Here the CDR3 DNA reads TGTGCCAGCCTAGGGCCTCCGTCTGAAAAACTGTTTTTT.

V usage is TRBV12-3 or TRBV12-4 and J usage is TRBJ2-1; D is possibly TRBD2 (6 bases). The J call is uncertain, as TRBJ2-5 better fits the DNA end. The CDR3 is 14 residues long. CDR3 loop: CASSLGGLQETQYF. Written as DNA, the CDR3 is TGTGCCAGCAGTTTGGGGGGACTCCAAGAGACCCAGTACTTC.

The chain combines TRBV7-2 with TRBJ2-1, with a weak D call TRBD1 (5 bases). The CDR3 is 15 residues long. V was pared by 6 bases and J by 2 bases, with 14 bases between. Germline V gene data show CDR1 as SGHTA and CDR2 as FQGNSA. The CDR3 DNA reads as TGTGCCAGCAGTCCTACAGGCTACCCCTACAATGAGCAGTTCTTC. It yields the protein CASSPTGYPYNEQFF.

V is TRBV7-2 and J is TRBJ1-3, with 8 bases matching TRBD1. This CDR3 has 14 amino acids. Germline V gene data show CDR1 as SGHTA and CDR2 as FQGNSA. Losses at the gene ends were 6 bases for V and 0 bases for J; bases not matched to a gene: 1. The DNA of the CDR3 is TGTGCCAGCAGAGGGACAGGCTCTGGAAACACCATATATTTT. It encodes CASRGTGSGNTIYF.

The CDR3 is CAGSGGASTDTQYF. The CDR3 DNA reads as TGTGCGGGGAGCGGGGGAGCTAGCACAGATACGCAGTATTTT. The chain joins TRBV7-2 to TRBJ2-3; 8 bases agree with TRBD2. CDR1 SGHTA and CDR2 FQGNSA come from the germline V gene. CDR3 size: 14 residues.

This clonotype appeared once. Sequence at one end of the junction differs from germline and may be a read error. The rearrangement uses TRBV6-1 and TRBJ2-3; no clear D. Looked up from germline, CDR1 is MNHNS and CDR2 is SASEGT. The CDR3 covers 15 residues. The CDR3 reads CASSDSQWATDIQYF. Here the CDR3 DNA reads TGTGCCAGCAGTGATTCACAGTGGGCAACAGACATTCAGTATTTC.